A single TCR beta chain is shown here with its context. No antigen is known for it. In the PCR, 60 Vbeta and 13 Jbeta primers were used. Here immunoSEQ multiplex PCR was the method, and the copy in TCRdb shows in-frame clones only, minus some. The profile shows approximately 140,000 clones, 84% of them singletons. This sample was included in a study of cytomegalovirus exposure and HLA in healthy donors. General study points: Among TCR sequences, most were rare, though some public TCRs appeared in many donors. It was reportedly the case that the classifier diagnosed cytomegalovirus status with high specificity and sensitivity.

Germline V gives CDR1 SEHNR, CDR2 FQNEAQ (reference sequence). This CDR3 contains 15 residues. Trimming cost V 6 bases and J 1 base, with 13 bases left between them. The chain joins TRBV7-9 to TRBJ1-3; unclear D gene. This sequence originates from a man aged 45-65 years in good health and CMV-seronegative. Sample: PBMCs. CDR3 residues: CASRPQVESGNTIYF. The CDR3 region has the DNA TGTGCCAGCAGACCTCAGGTTGAATCTGGAAACACCATATATTTT.